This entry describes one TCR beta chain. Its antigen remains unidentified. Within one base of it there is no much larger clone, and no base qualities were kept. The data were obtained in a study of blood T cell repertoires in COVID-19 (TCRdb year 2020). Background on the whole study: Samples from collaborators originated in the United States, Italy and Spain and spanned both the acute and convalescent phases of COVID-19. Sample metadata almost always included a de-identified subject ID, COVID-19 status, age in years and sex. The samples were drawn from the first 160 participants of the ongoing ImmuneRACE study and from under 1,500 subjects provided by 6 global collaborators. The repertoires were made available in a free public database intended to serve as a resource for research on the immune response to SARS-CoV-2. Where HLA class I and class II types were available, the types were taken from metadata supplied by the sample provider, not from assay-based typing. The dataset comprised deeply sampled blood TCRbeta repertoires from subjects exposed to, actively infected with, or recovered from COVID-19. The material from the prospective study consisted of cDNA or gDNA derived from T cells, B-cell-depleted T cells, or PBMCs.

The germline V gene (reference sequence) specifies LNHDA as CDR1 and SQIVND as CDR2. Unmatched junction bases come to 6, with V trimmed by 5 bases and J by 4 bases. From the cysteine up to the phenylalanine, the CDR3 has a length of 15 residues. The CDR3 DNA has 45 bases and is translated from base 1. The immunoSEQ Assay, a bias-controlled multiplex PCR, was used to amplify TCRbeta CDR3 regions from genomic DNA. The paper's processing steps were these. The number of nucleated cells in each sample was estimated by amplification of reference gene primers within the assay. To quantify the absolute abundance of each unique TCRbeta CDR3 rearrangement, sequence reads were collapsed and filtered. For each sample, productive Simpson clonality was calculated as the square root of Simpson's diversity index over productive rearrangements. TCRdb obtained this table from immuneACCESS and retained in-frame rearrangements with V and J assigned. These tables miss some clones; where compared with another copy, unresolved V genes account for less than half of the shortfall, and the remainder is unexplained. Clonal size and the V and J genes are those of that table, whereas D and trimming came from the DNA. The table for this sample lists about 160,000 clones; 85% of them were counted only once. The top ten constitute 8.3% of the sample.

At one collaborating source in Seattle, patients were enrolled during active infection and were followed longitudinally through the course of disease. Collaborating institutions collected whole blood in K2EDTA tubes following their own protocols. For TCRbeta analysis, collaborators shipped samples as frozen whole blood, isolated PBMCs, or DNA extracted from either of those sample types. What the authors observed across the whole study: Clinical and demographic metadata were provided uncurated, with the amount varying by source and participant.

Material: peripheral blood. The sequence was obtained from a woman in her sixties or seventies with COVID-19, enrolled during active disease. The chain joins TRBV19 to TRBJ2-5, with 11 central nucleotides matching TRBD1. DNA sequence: TGTGCCAGTAGTTTCGGACAGGGGGCAGGAGAGACCCAGTACTTC. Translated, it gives CASSFGQGAGETQYF.